Sequencing of this T cell receptor (beta chain) was carried out in a study of blood T cell repertoires in COVID-19 (dated by TCRdb to 2020 to 2022). Notes on the research overall: The collaborator samples originated in the United States, Italy and Spain and spanned the acute and convalescent phases of COVID-19. The material from the prospective study consisted of cDNA or gDNA derived from T cells, B-cell-depleted T cells, or PBMCs. The dataset comprised deeply sampled blood TCRbeta repertoires from subjects exposed to, actively infected with, or recovered from COVID-19. The repertoires were released in a freely available public database meant as a resource for research on the immune response to SARS-CoV-2. The samples were drawn from two sources: the first 160 participants of the ongoing ImmuneRACE study, and 1,254 subjects contributed by 6 global collaborators. Sample metadata almost always included a de-identified subject ID, COVID-19 status, age in years and sex. Where available, HLA class I and class II types were obtained from metadata supplied by the sample provider rather than from assay-based typing.

Collaborating institutions collected whole blood in K2EDTA tubes following their own protocols. For TCRbeta analysis, collaborators shipped samples in one of three forms: frozen whole blood, isolated PBMCs, or DNA extracted from either of those sample types. CDR1 and CDR2 were assigned from the germline V gene as MGHDK and SYGVNS. V lost 9 bases and J lost 2 bases; the stretch between them is 15 bases long. From the cysteine through the phenylalanine, the CDR3 covers 14 amino acids. Just the 42-base CDR3 DNA is kept, in frame starting at base 1. Regarding this clone: Its antigen target is currently unknown. No quality values exist for individual bases; no much larger clone is one base distant.

Broad study findings and their caveats: How much clinical and demographic metadata was included differed by source and by participant, and the metadata was provided uncurated.

TCRbeta CDR3 regions were amplified from genomic DNA using the immunoSEQ Assay, a bias-controlled multiplex PCR. On the authors' methods: Nucleated cell counts per sample were estimated from amplification of reference gene primers within the assay. To quantify the absolute abundance of each unique TCRbeta CDR3 rearrangement, sequence reads were collapsed and filtered. For each sample, productive Simpson clonality was calculated by taking the square root of Simpson's diversity index across productive rearrangements. TCRdb's version of the immuneACCESS table is confined to in-frame rearrangements and falls short of the full clone set. An unresolved V gene accounts for under half of the shortfall where checked; the remainder is of unknown origin. V, J and clone size are those of that table, while D and trimming were read from the DNA. For this sample the table gives hundreds of thousands of clones, of which approximately 88% were detected only once. The top ten hold 27% of the sample.

The origin of this receptor is a man aged 35 to 55 with acute or convalescent COVID-19. Sequencing input: peripheral blood. The sequence joins TRBV25-1 to TRBJ2-3; the D segment could be TRBD1, given 6 matching bases. This receptor has the CDR3 CASVTGLDTDTQYF. The nucleotide sequence reads as follows: TGTGCCAGTGTAACAGGGCTGGACACAGATACGCAGTATTTT.